This T cell receptor (beta chain) comes out of a study of Graves' ophthalmopathy and Graves' hyperthyroidism. Whole-study results and caveats: A roughly 83% specificity and around 88% sensitivity were achieved by a 13-signature model that separated ophthalmopathy from stable hyperthyroidism. Most thyroid clonotypes with frequency above 0.001 were detected in blood too.

Amplification from RNA transcripts yielded the TCR beta CDR3 regions. First-round RT-PCR employed HTBI primers, with a second-round multiplex PCR after it. MiXCR, run by TCRdb on the multiplex PCR reads, gives a single entry per CDR3 protein. The profile shows roughly 300,000 distinct CDR3 sequences, about a sixth of them singletons. This clonotype was seen at least ten times. What it binds is not known. Ophthalmopathy donors showed moderate-to-severe activity, CAS ≥3, NOSPECS ≥4 and a duration under 3 months. The PBMCs were taken from over 9.5 ml of fresh peripheral blood. The CDR3 length is 14 residues. Germline V gene sequence: CDR1 DFQATT, CDR2 SNEGSKA (reference sequence). The V gene lost 7 bases and the J gene lost 0 bases, with 13 bases spanning the gap.

J is TRBJ2-1 and V is TRBV20-1; D ambiguous. The clonotype was recovered from an adult man with Graves' ophthalmopathy. Material for sequencing was peripheral blood. CDR3 sequence reads: CSGVGSFSYNEQFF. CDR3 DNA sequence: TGCAGTGGGGTGGGGTCTTTCTCCTACAATGAGCAGTTCTTC.